These 7 T cell receptor beta chains were all obtained from the same sample, sequenced in a study of blood T cell repertoires in COVID-19 (dated by TCRdb to the early 2020s). The library relied on the immunoSEQ multiplex PCR assay. Imported from immuneACCESS, the table was reduced by TCRdb to in-frame sequences with V and J called. These copies leave out some clones; in studies compared against another copy, an unresolved V gene accounts for under half, and the cause of the remainder is not known. Here the sample has approximately 280,000 clones; around 90% occur a single time. Clones ranked in the top ten supply approximately 8.8% of the sample. The sequenced material came from peripheral blood. These receptors originate from a man aged 18 to 29 with active or convalescent COVID-19.

The chain couples TRBV19 to TRBJ2-7; possible D gene TRBD2, 5 bases. The CDR3 sequence is 11 residues long. Germline CDR1 reads LNHDA; CDR2 reads SQIVND (reference sequence). Trimming removed 6 bases at V and 7 bases at J, with 10 bases between. The CDR3 loop reads CASSHTGEQYF. The CDR3 bases are TGTGCCAGTAGCCACACGGGGGAGCAGTACTTC.

The V call is TRBV18, the J call TRBJ2-2; D perhaps matches TRBD1 (5 bases). This CDR3 has 18 residues. Germline CDR1 reads KGHSH; CDR2 reads LQKENI. The V end lost 2 bases, the J end lost 7 bases, and 23 bases lay between the germline ends. The CDR3 DNA is TGTGCCAGCTCACCAACCAGGCAGGGAAGTTCGGTTATCGGGGAGCTGTTTTTT. This encodes CASSPTRQGSSVIGELFF. Full variable domain (outside the CDR3, taken from reference TRBV18 and TRBJ2-2): NAGVMQNPRHLVRRRGQEARLRCSPMKGHSHVYWYRQLPEEGLKFMVYLQKENIIDESGMPKERFSAEFPKEGPSILRIQQVVRGDSAAYFCASSPTRQGSSVIGELFFGEGSRLTVL.

This chain uses TRBV6-2 or TRBV6-3 with TRBJ2-5; D gene unclear. The CDR3 spans 12 residues. In germline, CDR1 is MNHEY, CDR2 SVGEGT. Trimming shortened V by 2 bases and J by 4 bases, and 5 bases separated the two germline ends. The CDR3 nucleotides read TGTGCCAGCAGTTACGGGCGAGAGACCCAGTACTTC. Its translation is CASSYGRETQYF.

The chain couples TRBV9 to TRBJ1-2, with a possible D match to TRBD1 (6 bases). This CDR3 is built from 15 residues. With 2 bases removed from V and 2 bases from J, the gap between germline ends came to 13 bases. Germline CDR1 SGDLS, CDR2 YYNGEE. This chain's CDR3 is CASSVEGQGNYGYTF. The CDR3 region has the DNA TGTGCCAGCAGCGTCGAGGGGCAGGGGAACTATGGCTACACCTTC.

This clone has only one observation. This rearrangement joins TRBV7-2 to TRBJ2-7; D perhaps matches TRBD2 (6 bases). The V end lost 4 bases, the J end lost 3 bases, and 10 bases lay between the germline ends. The V gene's germline CDR1 is SGHTA and CDR2 FQGNSA. There are 13 residues in the CDR3. The CDR3 protein is CASSSRDFYEQYF. DNA of the CDR3: TGTGCCAGCAGCTCCCGGGACTTCTACGAGCAGTACTTC.

The rearrangement uses TRBV6-5 and TRBJ1-2, with 7 bases matching TRBD1. There are 14 residues in the CDR3. CDR1 and CDR2 from the germline V gene are MNHEY and SVGAGI. Losses at the gene ends were 5 bases for V and 2 bases for J; bases not matched to a gene: 5. The CDR3, as DNA: TGTGCCAGCAGTCAGAACAGGGGCAACTATGGCTACACCTTC. This gives the protein CASSQNRGNYGYTF.

This chain connects TRBV5-1 to TRBJ1-1; no clear D. With 0 bases removed from V and 3 bases from J, the gap between germline ends came to 6 bases. This CDR3 has 13 amino acids. Germline CDR1 reads SGHRS; CDR2 reads YFSETQ. The CDR3 DNA reads TGCGCCAGCAGCTTGGTTACGGACACTGAAGCTTTCTTT. Residues: CASSLVTDTEAFF.